This TCR beta chain was recorded in a study of blood T cells in healthy people across ages. CDR1 MRHNA and CDR2 SNTAGT come from the germline V gene. The CDR3 sequence is 16 residues long. V shed 3 bases, J shed 9 bases, and the junction held 13 bases outside the gene matches. Using a J-beta primer mix together with a sample-barcoded 5' primer, a second PCR was run for about 6 to 11 cycles. MiXCR, applied by TCRdb to the 5' RACE reads, yields one record per CDR3 protein. The table lists about 570,000 distinct CDR3 sequences, 25% to 35% of them singletons. The same sample was also used in a study of T cells of mothers and their children.

The receptor's source is a boy between 2 and 15 years old in good health. Sequencing used blood. This sequence joins TRBV6-4 and TRBJ2-1; 8 bases fit TRBD1. The CDR3 region has the DNA TGTGCCAGCAGTGAGAGAATGGAGGACAGGGTTAGTGAGCAGTTCTTC. Its translation: CASSERMEDRVSEQFF.